These 19 T cell receptor beta chains share one sample of origin, sequenced in a study of post-analysis software for immune sequencing data. Notes on the study in general: Roughly five TRBV segments appeared more often in patients than in controls, and TRBV5-6, TRBV5-1 and TRBV20-1 were among these.

Unique molecular identifiers had been added to the TCR beta cDNA libraries. TCRdb passed the PCR reads through MiXCR, listing each CDR3 protein once. Found here are some 190,000 distinct CDR3 sequences, 29% of them singletons; the top ten hold more than 3%. These TCRs are of unknown antigen specificity. The sequencing input was blood. The origin of the receptors is a girl aged 2-17 years with multiple sclerosis.

This clonotype was seen repeatedly, ten times or more. The chain joins TRBV9 to TRBJ2-1; 7 bases map to TRBD1. V lost 0 bases to trimming and J lost 7 bases; unmatched junction nucleotides: 10. Germline CDR1 and CDR2: SGDLS and YYNGEE. This CDR3 contains 16 residues. The CDR3 DNA sequence: TGTGCCAGCAGCGTAGCCCCGGGACAGAGTCTAAATGAGCAGTTCTTC. This gives the protein CASSVAPGQSLNEQFF.

This clonotype turned up a few times. The rearrangement links TRBV10-3 to TRBJ2-5; 13 bases map to TRBD2. The ends lost 10 bases at V and 4 bases at J; junction bases unmatched: 12. The CDR3 totals 16 residues. Germline V lookup: CDR1 ENHRY, CDR2 SYGVKD. Written as DNA, the CDR3 is TGTGCCACGCGCCCCGTAACTAGCGGGGGGGTAGAGACCCAGTACTTC. It encodes CATRPVTSGGVETQYF.

This clonotype was observed at least ten times. The J gene is TRBJ1-2, the V gene TRBV28; a possible D gene is TRBD1 (6 bases). The CDR3 runs to 15 residues. Germline V lookup: CDR1 MDHEN, CDR2 SYDVKM. Trimming removed 5 bases from V and 2 bases from J, with 15 bases in between. The CDR3 loop reads CASSPATGTNYGYTF. The CDR3 DNA reads TGTGCCAGCAGTCCCGCGACAGGAACGAACTATGGCTACACCTTC.

The rearrangement joins TRBV20-1 to TRBJ1-5; D unclear. With 4 bases removed from V and 0 bases from J, the gap between germline ends came to 10 bases. CDR1 is DFQATT, CDR2 SNEGSKA, per germline (reference sequence). This CDR3 region has 14 residues. DNA of the CDR3: TGCAGTGCTACTGTTGGGTATAGCAATCAGCCCCAGCATTTT. As protein: CSATVGYSNQPQHF.

Many counts were recorded for this clonotype. The chain's CDR3 is CASSGGHLNEQFF. Written as DNA, the CDR3 is TGTGCCAGCAGTGGGGGACACCTCAATGAGCAGTTCTTC. V gene TRBV28 combines with J gene TRBJ2-1; TRBD1 might be the D (6 bases). This CDR3 has 13 residues. CDR1 is MDHEN and CDR2 is SYDVKM in the germline V gene. Trimming left V 5 bases short and J 6 bases short, with 11 bases between.

This clonotype was observed many times. The chain links TRBV11-2 to TRBJ2-7; 8 bases map to TRBD2. The CDR3 has 16 amino acids. Germline V gives CDR1 SGHAT, CDR2 FQNNGV. V was clipped by 1 base and J by 7 bases; unmatched bases: 12. For the CDR3, the DNA is TGTGCCAGCAGCTTAGGTAGCGGGACCCAACCACGAGAGCAGTACTTC. Translation: CASSLGSGTQPREQYF.

This clonotype was detected ten times or more. The chain combines TRBV5-6 with TRBJ2-3; 10 bases agree with TRBD2. The CDR3 is 15 amino acids. V was clipped by 4 bases and J by 4 bases; unmatched bases: 6. From germline, CDR1 is SGHDT and CDR2 YYEEEE. CDR3 region: CASSPGTSDSDTQYF. In DNA, the CDR3 is TGTGCCAGCAGCCCCGGGACTAGCGATTCAGATACGCAGTATTTT.

Comments on this clonotype: This may come from a read error, since a much larger clone is one base off. The rearrangement joins TRBV6-2 or TRBV6-3 to TRBJ2-3, with TRBD2 as a possible D gene (6 bases). This CDR3 spans 13 amino acids. Germline lookup yields CDR1 MNHEY and CDR2 SVGEGT. CDR3 sequence: CAGSAGRTDTQYF. In nucleotides, the CDR3 is TGTGCCGGCAGTGCGGGGCGCACAGATACGCAGTATTTT.

V and J are TRBV4-1 and TRBJ1-4, with D uncertain. The V gene's germline CDR1 is MGHRA and CDR2 YSYEKL. Trimming cost V 0 bases and J 10 bases, with 12 bases left between them. The CDR3 is made up of 14 amino acids. In nucleotides, the CDR3 is TGCGCCAGCAGCCAAGAGGGCCCACGCGGAAAACTGTTTTTT. Residues: CASSQEGPRGKLFF.

This clonotype showed up just once. The rearrangement joins TRBV2 to TRBJ2-3; D not certain. Trimming removed 0 bases at V and 5 bases at J, with 9 bases between. Per germline, CDR1 SNHLY and CDR2 FYNNEI. CDR3 length equals 14 residues. The CDR3 DNA is TGTGCCAGCAGTGAAGCGCAGAGGTTAGATACGCAGTATTTT. Translated: CASSEAQRLDTQYF.

The rearrangement uses TRBV7-9 and TRBJ2-7, with 7 bases lining up with TRBD1. The J call could be wrong; TRBJ2-5 is a better fit for the DNA end. The length of the CDR3 is 15 residues. Germline CDR1 SEHNR, CDR2 FQNEAQ (reference sequence). For the CDR3, the DNA is TGTGCCAGCAGCGGCAGGGACAGCTCACGGGAGACCCAGTACTTC. Translating it yields CASSGRDSSRETQYF.

This clonotype was counted many times. V and J are TRBV5-1 and TRBJ1-2; D is ambiguous. In germline, CDR1 is SGHRS, CDR2 YFSETQ. Between the trimmed V and J ends, which lost 0 bases and 0 bases, there was a span of 15 bases. This CDR3 is 17 amino acids long. The CDR3 loop is CASSLVTASTTNYGYTF. DNA of the CDR3: TGCGCCAGCAGCTTGGTAACGGCATCAACTACTAACTATGGCTACACCTTC. The variable domain in full, with the rest retrieved from reference TRBV5-1 and TRBJ1-2, is KAGVTQTPRYLIKTRGQQVTLSCSPISGHRSVSWYQQTPGQGLQFLFEYFSETQRNKGNFPGRFSGRQFSNSRSEMNVSTLELGDSALYLCASSLVTASTTNYGYTFGSGTRLTVV.

In the case of this clonotype: This may be a read error: a much more frequent sequence differs by one nucleotide. DNA of the CDR3: TGTGCCGGCAGCGGGGACCTTTCTCAAGAGACCCAGTACTTC. Its translation is CAGSGDLSQETQYF. The chain joins TRBV9 to TRBJ2-5, with 7 bases aligning to TRBD2. CDR3 size: 14 residues. Per germline, CDR1 SGDLS and CDR2 YYNGEE.

This clonotype was seen a handful of times. The chain links TRBV28 to TRBJ2-3, with D perhaps being TRBD1 or TRBD2 (5 bases each). The CDR3 extends over 15 amino acids. Germline CDR1 reads MDHEN; CDR2 reads SYDVKM. V was trimmed by 5 bases and J by 3 bases, leaving 15 bases between them. The CDR3 sequence is CASSKVGEMTDTQYF. Here the CDR3 DNA reads TGTGCCAGCAGTAAGGTGGGGGAGATGACAGATACGCAGTATTTT.

This clonotype was seen a few times. The rearrangement links TRBV3-1 to TRBJ1-1, with D possibly matching TRBD1 (6 bases). V shed 6 bases and J shed 6 bases, with 26 bases lying between them. This CDR3 contains 17 residues. Germline V CDR1 and CDR2: LGHDT, YNNKEL (reference sequence). CDR3 residues: CASRPRVRGGGVPEAFF. The CDR3 DNA reads TGTGCCAGCAGGCCAAGGGTCAGGGGCGGAGGAGTCCCTGAAGCTTTCTTT.

The CDR3: CAISKGDEQFF. The CDR3 coding sequence is TGTGCCATCAGTAAAGGGGATGAGCAGTTCTTC. J is TRBJ2-1 and V is TRBV10-3; D perhaps matches TRBD1 (5 bases). CDR1 is ENHRY and CDR2 is SYGVKD in the germline V gene. Trimming took off 5 bases at V and 8 bases at J, with 7 bases between the two ends. CDR3 length: 11 amino acids.

V and J are TRBV7-2 and TRBJ2-5; tentatively, D is TRBD1 or TRBD2 (5 bases each). The CDR3 consists of 15 residues. V lost 2 bases, J lost 3 bases, and 13 bases lay in between. The V gene's germline CDR1 is SGHTA and CDR2 FQGNSA. DNA of the CDR3: TGTGCCAGCAGCTTACAAGGGACGCCCAAAGAGACCCAGTACTTC. This translates into CASSLQGTPKETQYF.

The gene calls are TRBV7-2 and TRBJ2-3; TRBD2 might be the D (5 bases). Germline V CDR1 and CDR2: SGHTA, FQGNSA. V was pared by 3 bases and J by 2 bases, with 12 bases between. This CDR3 has 15 amino acids. Written as DNA, the CDR3 is TGTGCCAGCAGCTTCGTAGCGTTCTCCACAGATACGCAGTATTTT. Amino acids: CASSFVAFSTDTQYF.

On this clonotype: A much larger clone differs from this one at a single base, so this may be a read error. The V call is TRBV20-1, the J call TRBJ1-2; maybe TRBD1 (5 bases). The CDR3 runs to 17 residues. CDR1 DFQATT and CDR2 SNEGSKA come from the germline V gene (reference sequence). V lost 1 base and J 2 bases, leaving 20 bases between the germline ends. The CDR3 DNA sequence: TGCAGTGCTAGAGTCACCACTGGACGGGACTTCAACTATGGCTACACCTTC. The encoded protein is CSARVTTGRDFNYGYTF.